Presented here are 3 T cell receptor beta chains from one specimen sequenced in a study of vaccination effects on CD4 cells after COVID-19. Produced via immunoSEQ multiplex PCR; TCRdb's table is partial and in-frame only. The data hold some 16,000 clones, with about three quarters observed a single time. Before sequencing, viral peptide pools were used by the ViraFEST assay to expand antigen-specific CD4+ T cells. Cultured cells yielded isolated CD4+ T cells after nine to ten days. All study participants received two doses of BNT162b2 or mRNA-1273 vaccine. The antigens of these receptors remain unknown. The specimen was CD4+ T cells from PBMCs cultured with HCoV-NL63 spike peptides, collected after COVID-19 vaccination. The receptors stem from a human donor who received a COVID-19 vaccine.

This chain links TRBV19 with TRBJ1-1; TRBD1 matches at 12 bases. The CDR3 is made up of 18 amino acids. The germline gives CDR1 LNHDA, CDR2 SQIVND (reference sequence). V trimming: 5 bases; J trimming: 0 bases; junction bases outside the gene matches: 10. The CDR3 DNA follows: TGTGCCAGTAGTCCCCGGGACAGGGGGCGAATCATGAACACTGAAGCTTTCTTT. Protein: CASSPRDRGRIMNTEAFF. Full variable domain (outside the CDR3, taken from reference TRBV19 and TRBJ1-1): DGGITQSPKYLFRKEGQNVTLSCEQNLNHDAMYWYRQDPGQGLRLIYYSQIVNDFQKGDIAEGYSVSREKKESFPLTVTSAQKNPTAFYLCASSPRDRGRIMNTEAFFGQGTRLTVV.

This clone has only a few counts. The V and J genes are TRBV6-5 and TRBJ2-7; D is uncertain. Trimming removed 6 bases from V and 6 bases from J, with 21 bases in between. Germline V gene data show CDR1 as MNHEY and CDR2 as SVGAGI. The CDR3 loop spans 15 amino acids. The CDR3 DNA sequence: TGTGCCAGCAGCTACGACCCCTGGAATGGGCTCGAGCAGTACTTC. This sequence encodes CASSYDPWNGLEQYF.

This clone has a single count. Sequence at one end of the junction differs from germline and may be a read error. This rearrangement joins TRBV6-1 to TRBJ2-7, with 8 bases identical to TRBD1. Germline CDR1 and CDR2: MNHNS and SASEGT. The CDR3 covers 14 residues. The CDR3 here is CASSEASIGTGGPF. Written as DNA, the CDR3 is TGTGCCAGCAGTGAAGCTTCCATTGGGACAGGTGGGCCCTTC.